Given below is one TCR beta chain in context. Antigen: not known. This sample was included in a study of monozygotic twins with inflammatory bowel disease. The study, taken as a whole, reports: Nothing supported a single strong signal or clonotype that was associated with IBD.

One entry per CDR3 protein, without DNA, is what TCRdb gives after re-calling the 5' RACE reads. The sample holds about 330,000 distinct CDR3 sequences. CDR3 size: 13 residues. Looked up from germline, CDR1 is MNHEY and CDR2 is SVGAGI. Sequenced material: blood. The TCR originated in a human donor with ulcerative colitis or Crohn's disease, or a healthy co-twin of an affected twin (not recorded which). This chain links TRBV6-5 with TRBJ1-1; lacking DNA, the TRBD1 call made by TCRdb goes unchecked. CDR3 sequence: CASEGTGGAGAFF.